These T cell receptor beta chains were read from a single sample in a study of shared clonotypes between healthy human individuals. This table comes from immunoSEQ multiplex PCR, and its TCRdb copy is limited to in-frame clones, with some not included. This table holds millions of clones, approximately 95% found once. What was sequenced was naive CD8+ T cells sorted from blood. All receptors derive from a young man in good health. Each CDR3 is given with its conserved first and last residue. A D gene is named only where the DNA matches it firmly. Size is omitted from some rows. Given values are once, few, many or a class for expanded clones.

D gene,J gene,clone size,V gene,CDR3 protein,CDR3 DNA
TRBD2,TRBJ2-1,NA,TRBV4-1,CASSPRGGNNYNEQFF,TGCGCCAGCAGCCCTCGGGGGGGGAACAATTACAATGAGCAGTTCTTC
TRBD1,TRBJ2-7,NA,TRBV25-1,CASSEFGTGTSYEQYF,TGTGCCAGCAGTGAATTTGGGACAGGGACGTCCTACGAGCAGTACTTC
NA,TRBJ2-7,NA,TRBV6-1,CASSEMSYEQYF,TGTGCCAGCAGTGAAATGAGCTACGAGCAGTACTTC
TRBD2,TRBJ2-1,NA,TRBV2,CASSEDGSGRSNEQFF,TGTGCCAGCAGTGAAGACGGGAGCGGGAGAAGCAATGAGCAGTTCTTC
NA,TRBJ1-1,NA,TRBV5-4,CASATTLNTEAFF,TGTGCCAGTGCGACAACATTGAACACTGAAGCTTTCTTT
NA,TRBJ2-4,NA,TRBV4-1,CASSQEQQWNIQYF,TGCGCCAGCAGCCAAGAACAACAGTGGAACATTCAGTACTTC
NA,TRBJ1-2,NA,TRBV6-1,CASSESLHTF,TGTGCCAGCAGTGAATCCCTCCACACCTTC
TRBD2,TRBJ2-3,NA,TRBV7-9,CASSLGSGLADSTDTQYF,TGTGCCAGCAGCTTAGGATCGGGACTAGCGGATAGCACAGATACGCAGTATTTT
NA,TRBJ1-6,NA,TRBV4-1,CASSPEGFGSSYNSPLHF,TGCGCCAGCAGCCCCGAGGGATTTGGGAGCTCCTATAATTCACCCCTCCACTTT
NA,TRBJ2-7,NA,TRBV27,CASSYSYEQYF,TGTGCCAGCAGTTACTCCTACGAGCAGTACTTC
TRBD2,TRBJ2-1,NA,TRBV7-2,CASSFRGLASDEQFF,TGTGCCAGCAGCTTTCGAGGACTAGCTAGCGATGAGCAGTTCTTC
TRBD1,TRBJ2-1,once,TRBV19,CASSIAPGTGANNEQFF,TGTGCCAGTAGTATAGCGCCCGGGACAGGGGCCAACAATGAGCAGTTCTTC
NA,TRBJ1-2,NA,TRBV12-5,CASGLIPGIVINYGYTF,TGTGCTAGTGGTTTGATACCCGGGATAGTCATTAACTATGGCTACACCTTC
NA,TRBJ2-1,NA,TRBV7-2,CASSLSPRRHEDEQFF,TGTGCCAGCAGCCTATCTCCCCGGAGACACGAAGATGAGCAGTTCTTC
NA,TRBJ2-7,NA,TRBV4-1,CASSQHRMANEQYF,TGCGCCAGCAGCCAACACAGGATGGCTAACGAGCAGTACTTC
NA,TRBJ2-7,NA,TRBV13,CASSPRGLGTYEQYF,TGTGCCAGCAGCCCAAGGGGTCTAGGAACCTACGAGCAGTACTTC
TRBD2,TRBJ2-5,NA,TRBV28,CASSFSTSDGTQYF,TGTGCCAGCAGTTTCTCGACTAGCGATGGGACCCAGTACTTC
TRBD1,TRBJ2-7,NA,TRBV6-5,CASSYNQGAYEQYF,TGTGCCAGCAGTTACAACCAGGGGGCGTACGAGCAGTACTTC
TRBD1,TRBJ2-7,NA,TRBV5-4,CASSSWDRSEQYF,TGTGCCAGCAGCTCGTGGGACAGATCCGAGCAGTACTTC
NA,TRBJ2-1,NA,TRBV5-8,CASSPPGGNEQFF,TGTGCCAGCAGCCCGCCAGGGGGGAATGAGCAGTTCTTC
TRBD2,TRBJ2-7,NA,TRBV6-1,CASSDGLAGGPYEQYF,TGTGCCAGCAGTGACGGACTAGCGGGGGGACCCTACGAGCAGTACTTC
NA,TRBJ1-6,NA,TRBV27,CASSPYNSPLHF,TGTGCCAGCAGTCCTTATAATTCACCCCTCCACTTT